A single sample is the source of the 28 T cell receptor beta chains below, sequenced in a study of shared clonotypes between healthy human individuals. Here immunoSEQ multiplex PCR was the method, and the copy in TCRdb shows in-frame clones only, minus some. The sample lists some 550,000 clones; almost 97% were seen once. Sample: naive CD4+ T cells sorted from blood. The subset here: CD45RA+ positively selected. All receptors come from a woman aged 25 to 39 in good health.

The CDR3 DNA reads TGTGCCAGCAGACAGGGTGAGGGTGGCTACACCTTC. This encodes CASRQGEGGYTF. This chain links TRBV27 with TRBJ1-2; D may be TRBD1 (6 bases). Germline CDR1 reads MNHEY; CDR2 reads SMNVEV (reference sequence). The CDR3 totals 12 residues. Trimming cost V 6 bases and J 7 bases, with 12 bases left between them.

As for this clone: The sample holds other DNA sequences that translate to the same CDR3. The V gene is TRBV18, the J gene TRBJ2-7, with 9 bases identical to TRBD1. This CDR3 region has 14 residues. The germline V gene encodes CDR1 KGHSH and CDR2 LQKENI. J gave up 2 bases and V 2 bases, and 1 base lay outside the gene matches. CDR3 coding DNA: TGTGCCAGCTCACCAAGGACAGGGGCCTACGAGCAGTACTTC. Protein product: CASSPRTGAYEQYF.

This clone was detected only a few times. This chain uses TRBV5-1 with TRBJ2-5; D not resolved. This CDR3 region has 14 residues. V was trimmed by 6 bases and J by 1 base, leaving 13 bases between them. Germline CDR1 and CDR2: SGHRS and YFSETQ. CDR3 loop: CASTATSTQETQYF. CDR3 DNA sequence: TGCGCCAGCACCGCGACCTCAACCCAAGAGACCCAGTACTTC.

This CDR3 reads CAISGLAGGPGANVLTF. The CDR3 DNA follows: TGTGCCATCTCGGGACTAGCGGGAGGTCCCGGGGCCAACGTCCTGACTTTC. The chain links TRBV10-3 to TRBJ2-6; TRBD2 agrees at 15 bases. The ends lost 8 bases at V and 4 bases at J; junction bases unmatched: 6. The length of the CDR3 is 17 residues. Per the germline V gene, CDR1 is ENHRY and CDR2 is SYGVKD.

The CDR3 DNA sequence: TGCGCCAGCAGGTGGGAGACTCCCTCCTACGAGCAGTACTTC. It encodes CASRWETPSYEQYF. The gene calls are TRBV5-1 and TRBJ2-7; weak D call: TRBD2 (5 bases). Trimming took off 5 bases at V and 0 bases at J, with 12 bases between the two ends. This CDR3 has 14 amino acids. Germline CDR1 is SGHRS and CDR2 is YFSETQ. Based on the CDR3 plus reference TRBV5-1 and TRBJ2-7, the full variable domain is KAGVTQTPRYLIKTRGQQVTLSCSPISGHRSVSWYQQTPGQGLQFLFEYFSETQRNKGNFPGRFSGRQFSNSRSEMNVSTLELGDSALYLCASRWETPSYEQYFGPGTRLTVT.

In nucleotides, the CDR3 is TGTGCCAGCATAGGTCCGACAGGGGACCACAATGAGCAGTTCTTC. Its translation: CASIGPTGDHNEQFF. V usage is TRBV28 and J usage is TRBJ2-1; TRBD1 matches 8 bases. Looked up from germline, CDR1 is MDHEN and CDR2 is SYDVKM. V trimming: 7 bases; J trimming: 5 bases; junction bases outside the gene matches: 10. This CDR3 contains 15 residues.

The chain employs TRBV5-6 and TRBJ2-7; D might be TRBD2 (5 bases). The CDR3 contains 14 residues. Trimming cost V 6 bases and J 0 bases, with 13 bases left between them. Germline CDR1 and CDR2: SGHDT and YYEEEE. The CDR3 reads CASISGGSSYEQYF. The CDR3 DNA reads as TGTGCCAGCATATCAGGAGGCAGCTCCTACGAGCAGTACTTC. Based on the CDR3 plus reference TRBV5-6 and TRBJ2-7, the full variable domain is DAGVTQSPTHLIKTRGQQVTLRCSPKSGHDTVSWYQQALGQGPQFIFQYYEEEERQRGNFPDRFSGHQFPNYSSELNVNALLLGDSALYLCASISGGSSYEQYFGPGTRLTVT.

The CDR3 is CASSVVGAEETQYF. The DNA of the CDR3 is TGCGCCAGCAGCGTGGTCGGGGCGGAGGAGACCCAGTACTTC. This sequence joins TRBV5-1 and TRBJ2-5; the D gene could be TRBD1 or TRBD2 (5 bases each). Trimming pared 4 bases from V and 5 bases from J, leaving 15 bases between. CDR1 is SGHRS and CDR2 is YFSETQ in the germline V gene. The CDR3 spans 14 residues.

Note on this clone: In the same sample, other DNA sequences code for this CDR3. CDR3 nucleotide sequence: TGCGCCAGCAGCTTGTTCCCAGATACGCAGTATTTT. Protein: CASSLFPDTQYF. The chain carries TRBV5-1 and TRBJ2-3; D unresolved. Trimming left V 1 base short and J 4 bases short, with 4 bases between. The CDR3 runs 12 residues. Per germline, CDR1 SGHRS and CDR2 YFSETQ.

This chain's CDR3 is CSVGKNSGNTIYF. DNA of the CDR3: TGCAGCGTTGGGAAGAACTCTGGAAACACCATATATTTT. This chain uses TRBV29-1 with TRBJ1-3; no firm D call. The V end lost 4 bases, the J end lost 0 bases, and 7 bases lay between the germline ends. Germline V gene lookup returns CDR1 SQVTM and CDR2 ANQGSEA. This CDR3 is 13 amino acids long. The full variable domain, with the rest looked up from reference TRBV29-1 and TRBJ1-3, is SAVISQKPSRDICQRGTSLTIQCQVDSQVTMMFWYRQQPGQSLTLIATANQGSEATYESGFVIDKFPISRPNLTFSTLTVSNMSPEDSSIYLCSVGKNSGNTIYFGEGSWLTVV.

This chain links TRBV19 with TRBJ2-3; D is possibly TRBD2 (5 bases). CDR1 is LNHDA and CDR2 is SQIVND in the germline V gene (reference sequence). The CDR3 is made up of 16 amino acids. V lost 5 bases and J 0 bases, leaving 15 bases between the germline ends. The CDR3 DNA reads as TGTGCCAGTAGTGGCCGGACGGGATATAGCACAGATACGCAGTATTTT. Its translation is CASSGRTGYSTDTQYF.

The chain links TRBV9 to TRBJ2-4; D may be TRBD1 (5 bases). V was pared by 0 bases and J by 6 bases, with 13 bases between. Germline-derived CDR1 and CDR2 are SGDLS and YYNGEE. The CDR3 is 15 residues long. CDR3 residues: CASSVGQGEVNIQYF. The CDR3 DNA reads TGTGCCAGCAGCGTAGGTCAGGGTGAGGTAAACATTCAGTACTTC.

The chain carries TRBV7-3 and TRBJ2-1; TRBD1 aligns across 9 bases. In germline, CDR1 is SGHTA, CDR2 FQGTGA. The V and J ends lost 5 bases and 9 bases, in that order; junction bases with no gene match: 5. This CDR3 has 13 amino acids. The CDR3 bases are TGTGCCAGCAGCCTACAGGGGGCGGGTGAGCAGTTCTTC. Its protein product is CASSLQGAGEQFF.

This clone appeared a single time. The CDR3 sequence: CASTSGRGINEQFF. For the CDR3, the DNA is TGTGCCAGCACCAGCGGGAGGGGAATCAATGAGCAGTTCTTC. The rearrangement uses TRBV9 and TRBJ2-1, with TRBD2 matching 10 bases. Unmatched junction bases numbered 6, after V lost 6 bases and J lost 6 bases. The CDR3 runs 14 residues. CDR1 and CDR2 from the germline V gene are SGDLS and YYNGEE.

V gene TRBV10-3 combines with J gene TRBJ2-3; the D call may be TRBD1 or TRBD2 (5 bases each). Trimming cost V 3 bases and J 2 bases, with 12 bases left between them. CDR3 length: 15 residues. CDR1 and CDR2 (germline): ENHRY, SYGVKD. CDR3 sequence: CAISDPRGLTDTQYF. DNA for the CDR3: TGTGCCATCAGTGACCCTCGGGGCCTCACAGATACGCAGTATTTT.

V gene TRBV5-1 combines with J gene TRBJ1-4, with D uncertain. V dropped 0 bases and J dropped 7 bases, with 7 bases sitting between them. Germline V gene data show CDR1 as SGHRS and CDR2 as YFSETQ. There are 13 residues in the CDR3. This CDR3 reads CASSLALPEKLFF. The CDR3 DNA is TGCGCCAGCAGCTTGGCCCTTCCTGAAAAACTGTTTTTT.

The chain has TRBV25-1 and TRBJ2-1; 11 bases map to TRBD1. Germline V lookup: CDR1 MGHDK, CDR2 SYGVNS. The V gene end was trimmed by 6 bases and the J gene end by 6 bases; junction bases not matched to a gene: 13. This CDR3 contains 17 residues. The CDR3 is CASRSTAGTGGPNEQFF. CDR3 bases: TGTGCCAGCAGATCAACTGCCGGGACAGGGGGTCCCAATGAGCAGTTCTTC.

The rearrangement joins TRBV28 to TRBJ2-7, with D possibly being TRBD2 (6 bases). The CDR3 sequence is 15 residues long. Trimming cost V 5 bases and J 3 bases, with 17 bases left between them. The germline V gene has CDR1 MDHEN and CDR2 SYDVKM. In nucleotides, the CDR3 is TGTGCCAGCAGTGGTTTGGATAGCGGTCTCTACGAGCAGTACTTC. Its protein is CASSGLDSGLYEQYF.

The V and J genes are TRBV9 and TRBJ2-5, with 9 nucleotides matching TRBD2. This CDR3 comprises 17 residues. Germline values: CDR1 SGDLS, CDR2 YYNGEE. Trimming took 4 bases from V and 4 from J; bases not matched to a gene: 14. CDR3 residues: CASSPAGGSGSPETQYF. The CDR3 bases are TGTGCCAGCAGCCCGGCAGGGGGTAGCGGGAGCCCAGAGACCCAGTACTTC.

V is TRBV2 and J is TRBJ2-3; D unclear. The CDR3 has 15 residues. Per germline, CDR1 SNHLY and CDR2 FYNNEI. V dropped 6 bases and J dropped 0 bases, with 13 bases sitting between them. The CDR3 is CASRRLATSTDTQYF. The CDR3 coding sequence is TGTGCCAGCAGACGACTGGCGACTAGCACAGATACGCAGTATTTT.

The chain links TRBV30 to TRBJ1-2; TRBD1 matches 8 bases. Germline V gene data show CDR1 as GTSNPN and CDR2 as SVGIG (reference sequence). V lost 0 bases to trimming and J lost 2 bases; unmatched junction nucleotides: 8. The CDR3 loop spans 16 amino acids. The CDR3 protein is CAWSVLRDRGNYGYTF. The CDR3 DNA reads as TGTGCCTGGAGTGTACTACGAGACAGGGGAAACTATGGCTACACCTTC.

The chain joins TRBV19 to TRBJ2-1, with 11 bases fitting TRBD2. The V gene end was trimmed by 7 bases and the J gene end by 7 bases; junction bases not matched to a gene: 9. The germline gives CDR1 LNHDA, CDR2 SQIVND (reference sequence). The length of the CDR3 is 15 residues. CDR3 sequence: CASTTPTSGTNEQFF. CDR3 DNA: TGTGCCAGTACCACCCCGACTAGCGGGACAAATGAGCAGTTCTTC.

This sequence joins TRBV6-1 and TRBJ1-2; D possibly corresponds to TRBD1 (5 bases). Germline V gives CDR1 MNHNS, CDR2 SASEGT. Trimming pared 0 bases from V and 2 bases from J, leaving 13 bases between. The CDR3 has 16 residues. CDR3 sequence (DNA): TGTGCCAGCAGTGAAGCCTTGCAGGGATGGAACTATGGCTACACCTTC. It yields the protein CASSEALQGWNYGYTF.

In regard to this clone: Other DNA sequences from this sample encode an identical CDR3 as well. This chain uses TRBV28 with TRBJ1-4; D not resolved. This CDR3 comprises 14 residues. V lost 6 bases and J 3 bases, leaving 11 bases between the germline ends. CDR1 and CDR2 from the germline V gene are MDHEN and SYDVKM. The CDR3 loop reads CASSPGGPNEKLFF. CDR3 sequence (DNA): TGTGCCAGCAGCCCCGGCGGTCCTAATGAAAAACTGTTTTTT. Using reference TRBV28 and TRBJ1-4 for the parts outside the CDR3, the full variable domain is DVKVTQSSRYLVKRTGEKVFLECVQDMDHENMFWYRQDPGLGLRLIYFSYDVKMKEKGDIPEGYSVSREKKERFSLILESASTNQTSMYLCASSPGGPNEKLFFGSGTQLSVL.

This clone showed up just once. The chain combines TRBV18 with TRBJ2-1, with 8 bases that match TRBD1. Germline V gene data show CDR1 as KGHSH and CDR2 as LQKENI. With 6 bases clipped from V and 9 bases from J, the junction kept 7 bases outside the gene matches. The CDR3 spans 13 residues. CDR3 sequence: CASSPDRGGEQFF. CDR3 in DNA: TGTGCCAGCTCGCCCGACAGGGGAGGTGAGCAGTTCTTC.

On this clone: At the DNA level, this CDR3 is encoded by other sequences in the same sample as well. The V and J genes are TRBV5-1 and TRBJ2-3; 7 bases are shared with TRBD2. The germline V gene encodes CDR1 SGHRS and CDR2 YFSETQ. This CDR3 contains 16 residues. V lost 0 bases to trimming and J lost 0 bases; unmatched junction nucleotides: 4. CDR3 residues: CASSLGSSGSTDTQYF. CDR3 DNA sequence: TGCGCCAGCAGCTTGGGAAGTAGCGGGAGCACAGATACGCAGTATTTT.

This chain uses TRBV27 with TRBJ2-7; D unresolved. CDR1 is MNHEY, CDR2 SMNVEV, per germline (reference sequence). The CDR3 totals 13 residues. V lost 5 bases to trimming and J lost 2 bases, with 10 bases between them. The CDR3 protein is CASSERQAYEQYF. The CDR3 region has the DNA TGTGCCAGCAGTGAGAGACAAGCCTACGAGCAGTACTTC.

A remark on this clone: This same CDR3 is encoded by further DNA sequences in the sample. This chain connects TRBV5-1 to TRBJ1-2; 8 bases line up with TRBD1. Trimming took 3 bases from V and 1 from J; bases not matched to a gene: 2. Germline V CDR1 and CDR2: SGHRS, YFSETQ. The CDR3 length is 14 residues. The chain's CDR3 is CASSSGQGNYGYTF. In DNA, the CDR3 is TGCGCCAGCAGCTCAGGACAGGGTAACTATGGCTACACCTTC. Combining the CDR3 with reference TRBV5-1 and TRBJ1-2 gives the whole variable domain KAGVTQTPRYLIKTRGQQVTLSCSPISGHRSVSWYQQTPGQGLQFLFEYFSETQRNKGNFPGRFSGRQFSNSRSEMNVSTLELGDSALYLCASSSGQGNYGYTFGSGTRLTVV.